These T cell receptor beta chains were read from a single sample in a study of identical twins. A single record per CDR3 protein comes from TCRdb applying MiXCR to the 5' RACE reads. Counted here are about 890,000 distinct CDR3 sequences, 10% to 15% occurring once; the ten biggest clones make up 1.5% to 2%. The data also belong to a second study, concerning yellow fever vaccine responses in identical twins.

The sample taken for sequencing was PBMCs. Every receptor here comes from a woman aged 18-29 years in good health. Each CDR3 is given without its conserved first and last residue. A D gene is named only where the DNA matches it firmly.

v_call: TRBV15; d_call: TRBD2; cdr3_aa: ATSRKRTSGIYEQY
v_call: TRBV7-2; d_call: .; cdr3_aa: ASSPGVVVVDNSPLH
v_call: TRBV14; d_call: .; cdr3_aa: ASSQWSEQF
v_call: TRBV5-1; d_call: .; cdr3_aa: ASSHRSHGDGELF
v_call: TRBV2; d_call: TRBD1; cdr3_aa: ASSEQVDRGVKNEQF
v_call: TRBV5-1; d_call: .; cdr3_aa: ASSLGMGSFYNEQF
v_call: TRBV6-1; d_call: .; cdr3_aa: ASCPRAGGPADTQY
v_call: TRBV7-9; d_call: TRBD1; cdr3_aa: ASSLSVRTGDNEQF
v_call: TRBV19; d_call: TRBD1; cdr3_aa: ASSGQGAGWNSPLH
v_call: TRBV12-3/TRBV12-4; d_call: .; cdr3_aa: ASSLLTPGEQY
v_call: TRBV6-1; d_call: .; cdr3_aa: ASRPPGLFTGELF
v_call: TRBV12-3/TRBV12-4; d_call: .; cdr3_aa: ASSLGGHRH
v_call: TRBV12-3/TRBV12-4; d_call: .; cdr3_aa: ASSLGGVGNTEAF
v_call: TRBV4-1; d_call: TRBD2; cdr3_aa: ASSQEMGGRLGDTQY
v_call: TRBV20-1; d_call: .; cdr3_aa: SALGLRQRHKNIQY
v_call: TRBV6-5; d_call: .; cdr3_aa: ASSSSTGFGTQY
v_call: TRBV5-1; d_call: TRBD1; cdr3_aa: ASSQTGVSTDTQY
v_call: TRBV27; d_call: .; cdr3_aa: ASSFSRAGVYNEQF
v_call: TRBV20-1; d_call: TRBD2; cdr3_aa: SAPTVLAGGNEQF
v_call: TRBV9; d_call: TRBD2; cdr3_aa: ASSVRAVAGGTPSNEQF
v_call: TRBV11-2; d_call: TRBD2; cdr3_aa: ASTGTSGVYEQY
v_call: TRBV7-7; d_call: .; cdr3_aa: ASSSIRGSGELF
v_call: TRBV5-1; d_call: .; cdr3_aa: ASSLEGDYGYT
v_call: TRBV7-8; d_call: TRBD2; cdr3_aa: ASSLLSLLAERSNEQF
v_call: TRBV10-3; d_call: .; cdr3_aa: AISESESYGYT
v_call: TRBV28; d_call: .; cdr3_aa: ASSEGIGSSTADTQY
v_call: TRBV7-6; d_call: .; cdr3_aa: ASSWNSDTEAF
v_call: TRBV3-1; d_call: .; cdr3_aa: ASSQDWGDLGSPLH
v_call: TRBV4-1; d_call: TRBD1; cdr3_aa: ASSPRQGLVYEQY
v_call: TRBV20-1; d_call: .; cdr3_aa: SGQMSSDTQY
v_call: TRBV12-3/TRBV12-4; d_call: .; cdr3_aa: ASTLVEQY
v_call: TRBV7-6; d_call: TRBD2; cdr3_aa: ASSLPGTSGGGNEQF
v_call: TRBV5-1; d_call: TRBD1; cdr3_aa: ASSLRTGTDTYGELF
v_call: TRBV15; d_call: .; cdr3_aa: ATSRVRQLTGELF
v_call: TRBV6-1; d_call: .; cdr3_aa: ASSDARLVGNQPQH
v_call: TRBV7-8; d_call: TRBD2; cdr3_aa: ASSLLAGGYDEQF
v_call: TRBV12-3/TRBV12-4; d_call: TRBD1; cdr3_aa: ASSFDRGTYEQY